What follows are 32 T cell receptor beta chains derived from one specimen sequenced in a study of T cells in Graves' hyperthyroidism and ophthalmopathy. Amplification of TCR beta CDR3 regions used RNA as the template. The HTBI set primed first-round TCR CDR3 RT-PCR. TCRdb redid the calling of the multiplex PCR reads with MiXCR, one entry per CDR3 protein. The data contain some 50,000 distinct CDR3 sequences, approximately 50% of them singletons. Source material: peripheral blood or thyroid tissue (not recorded which). These receptors all stem from a man between 18 and 35 years old with Graves' hyperthyroidism.

Comments on this clonotype: The junction and the germline gene differ at one end; a read error may be behind it. The chain employs TRBV7-8 and TRBJ2-2, with D uncertain. The CDR3 is 17 residues long. Germline V gene lookup returns CDR1 SGHVS and CDR2 FQNEAQ. The CDR3 is CASSQSRPAGAVGELFF. The DNA of the CDR3 is TGCGCCAGCAGCCAATCACGACCGGCCGGCGCGGTCGGGGAGCTGTTTTTT.

This clonotype was observed at least ten times. The chain employs TRBV20-1 and TRBJ2-7; the D is unclear. CDR3 length: 10 amino acids. Between the trimmed V and J ends, which lost 6 bases and 2 bases, there was a span of 5 bases. The germline V gene has CDR1 DFQATT and CDR2 SNEGSKA (reference sequence). This chain's CDR3 is CSAGTYEQYF. The CDR3 DNA reads as TGCAGTGCAGGGACCTACGAGCAGTACTTC.

This clonotype has a count of ten or more. The J gene is TRBJ1-4, the V gene TRBV6-1; D may be TRBD1 (6 bases). Deletions cut 7 bases from V and 8 bases from J, with 20 bases between. Germline loops: CDR1 MNHNS, CDR2 SASEGT. CDR3 size: 15 residues. Here the CDR3 reads CASIGQRNLWEKLFF. The CDR3 DNA sequence: TGTGCCAGCATTGGACAGCGAAACTTATGGGAAAAACTGTTTTTT.

Many counts were recorded for this clonotype. The J gene is TRBJ2-7, the V gene TRBV7-2; D not resolved. V shed 1 base and J shed 2 bases, with 6 bases lying between them. The CDR3 is made up of 13 amino acids. The V gene's germline CDR1 is SGHTA and CDR2 FQGNSA. The CDR3: CASSLGTTYEQYF. In DNA form, the CDR3 reads TGTGCCAGCAGCTTAGGTACGACCTACGAGCAGTACTTC.

The V call is TRBV7-2, the J call TRBJ2-5; 8 nucleotides line up with TRBD1. This CDR3 has 15 residues. V trimming: 5 bases; J trimming: 5 bases; junction bases outside the gene matches: 10. The V gene's germline CDR1 is SGHTA and CDR2 FQGNSA. The CDR3 DNA reads as TGTGCCAGCAGCCCACCCGGACAGGGTTCGGAGACCCAGTACTTC. Amino acids: CASSPPGQGSETQYF.

This rearrangement joins TRBV25-1 to TRBJ1-2, with D possibly being TRBD1 (5 bases). The CDR3 has 15 residues. CDR1 and CDR2 (germline): MGHDK, SYGVNS. V lost 2 bases to trimming and J lost 2 bases, with 12 bases between them. CDR3 sequence (DNA): TGTGCCAGCAGTGAAAAGCGGACAACCAACTATGGCTACACCTTC. Translation gives CASSEKRTTNYGYTF.

The chain recombines TRBV10-2 with TRBJ2-6; TRBD2 is a possible D gene (5 bases). V gave up 6 bases and J gave up 0 bases, with 18 bases separating them. Per the germline V gene, CDR1 is WSHSY and CDR2 is SAAADI. The CDR3 is made up of 18 amino acids. Written as DNA, the CDR3 is TGCGCCAGCAGGCCCCGGAGGCAGGTCTACTCTGGGGCCAACGTCCTGACTTTC. This codes for CASRPRRQVYSGANVLTF.

This clonotype was recorded only once. J is TRBJ2-5 and V is TRBV29-1, with D possibly matching TRBD2 (6 bases). V gave up 2 bases and J gave up 2 bases, with 9 bases separating them. The V gene's germline CDR1 is SQVTM and CDR2 ANQGSEA. This CDR3 comprises 13 residues. For the CDR3, the DNA is TGCAGCGTTGAACCCGGGAGACAAGAGACCCAGTACTTC. Protein: CSVEPGRQETQYF.

This clonotype was seen at least ten times. The chain joins TRBV5-5 to TRBJ2-3; D ambiguous. V lost 4 bases to trimming and J lost 2 bases, with 17 bases between them. Germline V gene data show CDR1 as SGHKS and CDR2 as YYEKEE (reference sequence). The CDR3 spans 16 residues. DNA of the CDR3: TGTGCCAGCAGCACCACATCCGCGCCTCCCACAGATACGCAGTATTTT. Amino acids: CASSTTSAPPTDTQYF. Drawing the rest from reference TRBV5-5 and TRBJ2-3, the complete variable domain is DAGVTQSPTHLIKTRGQQVTLRCSPISGHKSVSWYQQVLGQGPQFIFQYYEKEERGRGNFPDRFSARQFPNYSSELNVNALLLGDSALYLCASSTTSAPPTDTQYFGPGTRLTVL.

This clonotype was recorded many times. This rearrangement joins TRBV29-1 to TRBJ1-1; a possible D gene is TRBD1 (5 bases). In germline, CDR1 is SQVTM, CDR2 ANQGSEA. Deletions cut 1 base from V and 0 bases from J, with 12 bases between. The CDR3 sequence is 15 residues long. CDR3: CSVEALDSMNTEAFF. The CDR3 bases are TGCAGCGTTGAAGCTCTCGACAGCATGAACACTGAAGCTTTCTTT.

This clonotype was detected many times. J is TRBJ1-1 and V is TRBV10-3; 9 nucleotides agree with TRBD1. CDR1 ENHRY and CDR2 SYGVKD come from the germline V gene. V lost 10 bases, J lost 3 bases, and 6 bases stayed unmatched. The CDR3 sequence is 13 residues long. This CDR3 reads CATRTGEDTEAFF. For the CDR3, the DNA is TGTGCCACCCGGACAGGGGAGGACACTGAAGCTTTCTTT.

Concerning this clonotype itself: Mismatch with germline at one junction end may stem from a read error. This sequence joins TRBV10-3 and TRBJ2-5; D is tentatively TRBD1 or TRBD2 (6 bases each). The length of the CDR3 is 14 residues. The germline V gene encodes CDR1 ENHRY and CDR2 SYGVKD. The CDR3 nucleotides are TGTGCCAGCAGTTCCTCGACTAGGGGGGAGACCCAGTACTTC. Amino acid sequence: CASSSSTRGETQYF.

This clonotype has only one observation. This could be a read error, since a much larger clone is one nucleotide away. The rearrangement uses TRBV6-5 and TRBJ1-2, with TRBD1 identical over 7 bases. CDR3 length equals 19 residues. Germline V gene data show CDR1 as MNHEY and CDR2 as SVGAGI. The ends lost 2 bases at V and 0 bases at J; junction bases unmatched: 15. CDR3 sequence (DNA): TGTGCCAGCAGTTACGGGGTGATGCAGGGGGTAGGGACTAACTATGGCTACACCTTC. This encodes CASSYGVMQGVGTNYGYTF.

The chain has TRBV20-1 and TRBJ1-1; D might be TRBD1 (6 bases). Germline V gene lookup returns CDR1 DFQATT and CDR2 SNEGSKA (reference sequence). The ends were cut back, 6 bases at V and 3 bases at J, with 26 bases in the middle. The CDR3 contains 17 residues. The CDR3 is CSATVQGPGALDTEAFF. CDR3 in DNA: TGCAGTGCCACCGTACAAGGTCCGGGGGCGCTGGACACTGAAGCTTTCTTT.

The chain carries TRBV24-1 and TRBJ1-1; 11 nucleotides line up with TRBD1. The length of the CDR3 is 14 residues. Trimming at V came to 5 bases and at J to 4 bases, leaving 2 bases not matched to a gene. Germline values: CDR1 KGHDR, CDR2 SFDVKD. This CDR3 is CATSGGTGGTEAFF. CDR3 DNA: TGTGCCACCAGTGGAGGGACAGGGGGCACTGAAGCTTTCTTT.

The chain employs TRBV20-1 and TRBJ2-7, with 11 bases fitting TRBD2. The CDR3 has 14 amino acids. With V trimmed by 6 bases and J by 4 bases, 8 bases remained unmatched. From germline, CDR1 is DFQATT and CDR2 SNEGSKA (reference sequence). CDR3 sequence reads: CSAASSGRIYEQYF. CDR3 coding DNA: TGCAGTGCCGCTTCTAGCGGGAGGATATACGAGCAGTACTTC.

This clonotype was detected many times. For the CDR3, the DNA is TGTGCCAGCAGCTTAGACCCGCCCCTGGACAGGGCTAAGGAGCAGTACTTC. Its protein is CASSLDPPLDRAKEQYF. The V gene is TRBV7-2, the J gene TRBJ2-7; the match to TRBD1 covers 8 bases. This CDR3 is built from 17 residues. V dropped 1 base and J dropped 7; count of bases not matched to a gene: 15. The germline V gene encodes CDR1 SGHTA and CDR2 FQGNSA. Based on the CDR3 plus reference TRBV7-2 and TRBJ2-7, the full variable domain is GAGVSQSPSNKVTEKGKDVELRCDPISGHTALYWYRQSLGQGLEFLIYFQGNSAPDKSGLPSDRFSAERTGGSVSTLTIQRTQQEDSAVYLCASSLDPPLDRAKEQYFGPGTRLTVT.

V usage is TRBV7-2 and J usage is TRBJ1-2; D is uncertain. Trimming removed 3 bases at V and 10 bases at J, with 15 bases between. The germline gives CDR1 SGHTA, CDR2 FQGNSA. CDR3 length: 13 residues. The CDR3 DNA is TGTGCCAGCAGCTTGGGCAAAGAGCGTTACTACACCTTC. Its translation: CASSLGKERYYTF.

This sequence joins TRBV4-2 and TRBJ2-7; D may correspond to TRBD1 or TRBD2 (5 bases each). Germline CDR1 is LGHNA and CDR2 is YNFKEQ. This CDR3 spans 16 amino acids. Trimming took 0 bases from V and 2 from J, leaving 14 bases between them. CDR3 protein: CASSQDFGASTYEQYF. In DNA, the CDR3 is TGTGCCAGCAGCCAAGATTTCGGGGCCTCAACCTACGAGCAGTACTTC.

The J gene is TRBJ2-7, the V gene TRBV20-1; tentative D call: TRBD1 (6 bases). This CDR3 is built from 13 residues. V was trimmed by 6 bases and J by 4 bases, leaving 16 bases between them. Germline assignment: CDR1 DFQATT and CDR2 SNEGSKA (reference sequence). The chain's CDR3 is CSAAGTRGYEQYF. CDR3 sequence (DNA): TGCAGTGCCGCCGGGACAAGGGGGTACGAGCAGTACTTC.

The chain recombines TRBV15 with TRBJ2-7; possibly TRBD2 for D (6 bases). Germline V gene sequence: CDR1 LNHNV, CDR2 YYDKDF (reference sequence). The CDR3 totals 16 residues. V dropped 2 bases and J dropped 3 bases, with 17 bases sitting between them. The CDR3 loop is CATSRPDGTQHYEQYF. Here the CDR3 DNA reads TGTGCCACCAGCAGACCAGACGGGACTCAGCACTACGAGCAGTACTTC.

This chain uses TRBV9 with TRBJ1-2; TRBD1 agrees at 8 bases. The CDR3 is 14 residues long. Germline CDR1 reads SGDLS; CDR2 reads YYNGEE. With 5 bases clipped from V and 4 bases from J, the junction kept 7 bases outside the gene matches. For the CDR3, the DNA is TGTGCCAGCAGTACCGAGGGGACAGGCTATGGCTACACCTTC. As protein: CASSTEGTGYGYTF.

The V call is TRBV29-1, the J call TRBJ2-7; 11 bases are shared with TRBD2. The trim removed 6 bases at V and 1 base at J, leaving 8 bases unmatched. The V gene's germline CDR1 is SQVTM and CDR2 ANQGSEA. This CDR3 is 15 amino acids long. The chain's CDR3 is CSVGPGTSGSYEQYF. The CDR3 DNA follows: TGCAGCGTGGGGCCCGGGACTAGCGGTTCCTACGAGCAGTACTTC.

The genes are TRBV14 and TRBJ1-4; D uncertain. The V and J ends lost 7 bases and 7 bases respectively, with 10 bases between them. This CDR3 spans 12 amino acids. CDR1 is SGHDN, CDR2 FVKESK, per germline. The CDR3 region has the DNA TGTGCCAGCAACCTAGGCACTGAAAAACTGTTTTTT. As protein: CASNLGTEKLFF.

In its sample, this clonotype was seen many times. The J gene is TRBJ1-2, the V gene TRBV20-1, with D uncertain. The V gene's germline CDR1 is DFQATT and CDR2 SNEGSKA (reference sequence). The V end was cut by 6 bases, the J end by 6 bases, with 14 bases between. The CDR3 consists of 12 residues. As DNA, the CDR3 is TGCAGTGCCGCGGACTTGTCCGATGGCTACACCTTC. Translated, it gives CSAADLSDGYTF.

This clonotype was detected ten times or more. This chain joins TRBV4-3 and TRBJ2-7, with a possible D match to TRBD2 (5 bases). Germline CDR1 and CDR2: LGHNA and YSLEER. This CDR3 is built from 14 residues. V lost 1 base, J lost 3 bases, and 10 bases lay in between. CDR3 amino acids: CASSQAIGGYEQYF. CDR3 coding DNA: TGCGCCAGCAGCCAAGCGATCGGAGGCTACGAGCAGTACTTC.

In DNA form, the CDR3 reads TGTGCCAGCAGCCCCCAGACAGGGGACACTGAAGCTTTCTTT. Its translation: CASSPQTGDTEAFF. The chain carries TRBV7-8 and TRBJ1-1; 8 positions match TRBD1. CDR1 is SGHVS, CDR2 FQNEAQ, per germline. The CDR3 covers 14 residues. With 5 bases clipped from V and 3 bases from J, the junction kept 5 bases outside the gene matches. Combining the CDR3 with reference TRBV7-8 and TRBJ1-1 gives the whole variable domain GAGVSQSPRYKVAKRGQDVALRCDPISGHVSLFWYQQALGQGPEFLTYFQNEAQLDKSGLPSDRFFAERPEGSVSTLKIQRTQQEDSAVYLCASSPQTGDTEAFFGQGTRLTVV.

The rearrangement joins TRBV7-2 to TRBJ1-2, with D possibly TRBD1 on 6 matching bases. Germline lookup yields CDR1 SGHTA and CDR2 FQGNSA. The CDR3 runs 14 residues. The ends were cut back, 5 bases at V and 7 bases at J, with 17 bases in the middle. CDR3 bases: TGTGCCAGCAGCCGAGGGGCAGGGGTACCTGGCTACACCTTC. Translating it yields CASSRGAGVPGYTF.

The chain recombines TRBV5-1 with TRBJ1-1; TRBD1 aligns across 8 bases. V shed 3 bases, J shed 7 bases, and the junction held 8 bases outside the gene matches. The CDR3 runs to 14 residues. Germline CDR1 is SGHRS and CDR2 is YFSETQ. The CDR3 DNA reads TGCGCCAGCAGCTCCCAAGGGACAGGAGGTGAAGCTTTCTTT. This encodes CASSSQGTGGEAFF.

The chain employs TRBV7-8 and TRBJ2-2, with D hard to call. Germline-derived CDR1 and CDR2 are SGHVS and FQNEAQ. The germline V and J ends were trimmed by 2 bases and 10 bases, with 8 bases remaining between them. This CDR3 is built from 12 residues. The CDR3 is CASSLSGPELFF. DNA of the CDR3: TGTGCCAGCAGCTTATCCGGTCCGGAGCTGTTTTTT.

CDR3 in DNA: TGCAGTGCCCGGCCCGGTTTAGACAGGGAGGGATATTACACTGAAGCTTTCTTT. The encoded protein is CSARPGLDREGYYTEAFF. This sequence joins TRBV20-1 and TRBJ1-1; 7 bases fit TRBD1. V lost 6 bases, J lost 3 bases, and 22 bases stayed unmatched. The germline CDR1 and CDR2 sequences are DFQATT and SNEGSKA (reference sequence). The CDR3 runs to 18 residues.

In the case of this clonotype: One junction end disagrees with the germline gene, perhaps due to a read error. The chain combines TRBV10-2 with TRBJ2-7; the D call may be TRBD1 or TRBD2 (5 bases each). Germline V gene sequence: CDR1 WSHSY, CDR2 SAAADI. CDR3 length: 14 amino acids. The DNA of the CDR3 is TGTGCCAGCAGCTTTCTCGGGACGGACTACGAGCAGTACTTC. Amino acids: CASSFLGTDYEQYF.